These 31 T cell receptor beta chains were all obtained from the same sample, sequenced in a study of CXCR3-negative and CXCR3-positive naive CD8 T cells. Preparation of TRB cDNA libraries relied on 5' RACE carrying UMI labels. TCRdb re-called the 5' RACE reads and gives one entry per CDR3 protein, without DNA. This repertoire includes about 56,000 distinct CDR3 sequences. The sequencing sample was made of memory CD8+ T cells from blood. These receptors originate from a human donor in good health. Some clones in this sample may be carry-over from other donors' samples.

This chain uses TRBV28 with TRBJ2-1; TCRdb lists TRBD2, though no DNA is available to test this call. This CDR3 is built from 16 residues. Per the germline V gene, CDR1 is MDHEN and CDR2 is SYDVKM. CDR3 amino acids: CASSLPERGPYNEQFF.

CDR3 region: CASSLAGTYEQYF. The chain joins TRBV28 to TRBJ2-7; the D gene TCRdb calls, TRBD2, cannot be checked with no DNA. In germline, CDR1 is MDHEN, CDR2 SYDVKM. This CDR3 region has 13 residues.

The chain has TRBV28 and TRBJ2-1; TCRdb designates TRBD2, a call that cannot be tested without DNA. The CDR3 sequence is 16 residues long. CDR1 is MDHEN and CDR2 is SYDVKM in the germline V gene. This CDR3 is CASSFWRESGGNEQFF.

V is TRBV29-1 and J is TRBJ1-1. Germline assignment: CDR1 SQVTM and CDR2 ANQGSEA. The CDR3 length is 12 residues. The CDR3 here is CSVEAVNTEAFF.

CDR3 in amino acids: CASSQDYIQYF. The rearrangement links TRBV14 to TRBJ2-4. Germline CDR1 is SGHDN and CDR2 is FVKESK. The CDR3 is 11 residues long. Drawing the rest from reference TRBV14 and TRBJ2-4, the complete variable domain is EAGVTQFPSHSVIEKGQTVTLRCDPISGHDNLYWYRRVMGKEIKFLLHFVKESKQDESGMPNNRFLAERTGGTYSTLKVQPAELEDSGVYFCASSQDYIQYFGAGTRLSVL.

The chain combines TRBV4-3 with TRBJ2-7; there is no DNA to check the TCRdb D call of TRBD2. The CDR3 has 17 residues. Per germline, CDR1 LGHNA and CDR2 YSLEER. The CDR3 sequence is CASSPVTSGGAFNEQYF.

The V and J genes are TRBV6-4 and TRBJ2-3; the TRBD2 assignment by TCRdb is unverifiable without DNA. CDR1 and CDR2 (germline): MRHNA, SNTAGT. CDR3 length: 15 residues. This CDR3 reads CASSAPAGGADTQYF.

The chain joins TRBV28 to TRBJ2-7. Germline lookup yields CDR1 MDHEN and CDR2 SYDVKM. The CDR3 is 15 residues long. CDR3 sequence: CASSSSATVFYEQYF.

The chain recombines TRBV5-5 with TRBJ2-1. Looked up from germline, CDR1 is SGHKS and CDR2 is YYEKEE (reference sequence). This CDR3 has 13 residues. The CDR3 region is CASSLGAYNEQFF.

The CDR3 is CASSEGLPSYNEQFF. This chain links TRBV6-4 with TRBJ2-1. CDR3 length: 15 amino acids. Per germline, CDR1 MRHNA and CDR2 SNTAGT.

The chain has TRBV7-6 and TRBJ2-3; TCRdb outputs TRBD1, but without DNA this stays unchecked. The CDR3 extends over 17 amino acids. Germline V CDR1 and CDR2: SGHVS, FNYEAQ. The CDR3 loop is CASSNPSRGGAVDTQYF.

V is TRBV18 and J is TRBJ2-5. CDR3 length: 14 residues. Per the germline V gene, CDR1 is KGHSH and CDR2 is LQKENI. The CDR3 loop is CASSPPAGMETQYF.

The CDR3: CATGQGTEYNEQFF. The gene calls are TRBV6-4 and TRBJ2-1; absent DNA, TCRdb's TRBD1 call cannot be checked. The CDR3 spans 14 residues. The germline V gene encodes CDR1 MRHNA and CDR2 SNTAGT.

V gene TRBV6-5 combines with J gene TRBJ1-2; TCRdb designates TRBD1, a call that cannot be tested without DNA. Per germline, CDR1 MNHEY and CDR2 SVGAGI. CDR3 length: 16 residues. The CDR3: CASSYSVGGAGYGYTF.

V is TRBV20-1 and J is TRBJ1-2. The CDR3 spans 14 residues. Per the germline V gene, CDR1 is DFQATT and CDR2 is SNEGSKA (reference sequence). The CDR3 sequence: CSARDTGSFYGYTF.

The chain employs TRBV4-2 and TRBJ2-1; as DNA is missing, the TRBD2 call by TCRdb cannot be tested. The V gene's germline CDR1 is LGHNA and CDR2 YNFKEQ. The CDR3 consists of 15 residues. This chain's CDR3 is CASSPGTSSYNEQFF.

The gene calls are TRBV6-4 and TRBJ2-2; lacking DNA, the TRBD2 call made by TCRdb goes unchecked. The CDR3 runs 13 residues. The germline V gene has CDR1 MRHNA and CDR2 SNTAGT. CDR3 amino acids: CASSGGATGELFF.

The chain links TRBV29-1 to TRBJ1-1; TCRdb's D gene call, TRBD1, goes unchecked for lack of DNA. This CDR3 is built from 15 residues. Germline assignment: CDR1 SQVTM and CDR2 ANQGSEA. The CDR3 region is CSVEVRQGANTEAFF.

The CDR3 region is CASSTRTGAPTDTQYF. V usage is TRBV9 and J usage is TRBJ2-3; the TCRdb D gene call, TRBD1, has no DNA to confirm it. The CDR3 totals 16 residues. From germline, CDR1 is SGDLS and CDR2 YYNGEE.

This chain connects TRBV20-1 to TRBJ1-2. The CDR3 is made up of 12 amino acids. Per germline, CDR1 DFQATT and CDR2 SNEGSKA (reference sequence). The CDR3 reads CSARDREVGYTF.

J is TRBJ2-3 and V is TRBV29-1; TCRdb outputs TRBD2, but without DNA this stays unchecked. In germline, CDR1 is SQVTM, CDR2 ANQGSEA. This CDR3 region has 16 residues. CDR3 protein: CSVEDPAGERTDTQYF.

The rearrangement uses TRBV10-2 and TRBJ1-1. The CDR3 has 15 residues. Looked up from germline, CDR1 is WSHSY and CDR2 is SAAADI. This CDR3 reads CASSEFGSLGTEAFF.

The chain combines TRBV29-1 with TRBJ2-1; TCRdb proposes TRBD2, but this gene call is untestable without DNA. The germline CDR1 and CDR2 sequences are SQVTM and ANQGSEA. This CDR3 contains 16 residues. CDR3 loop: CSVEDRAGGPYNEQFF.

J is TRBJ2-2 and V is TRBV29-1. The CDR3 has 13 amino acids. Germline V CDR1 and CDR2: SQVTM, ANQGSEA. The CDR3 is CSVGAPNTGELFF.

The chain combines TRBV20-1 with TRBJ2-1. Germline V gene sequence: CDR1 DFQATT, CDR2 SNEGSKA (reference sequence). The CDR3 consists of 16 residues. The CDR3 sequence: CSARDLAGNSYNEQFF.

The rearrangement joins TRBV14 to TRBJ2-1; with no DNA, the TCRdb D assignment of TRBD2 cannot be verified. CDR3 length: 16 residues. CDR1 is SGHDN and CDR2 is FVKESK in the germline V gene. The CDR3 sequence: CASSRPSGGTGGEQFF.

The V call is TRBV3-1, the J call TRBJ2-7; there is no DNA to check the TCRdb D call of TRBD1. The germline CDR1 and CDR2 sequences are LGHDT and YNNKEL (reference sequence). CDR3 length: 15 amino acids. The CDR3 sequence: CASSFRQGKVNEQYF.

The chain uses TRBV12-3 or TRBV12-4 and TRBJ2-3. This CDR3 region has 14 residues. The CDR3 reads CASSFGGDTDTQYF.

This clonotype is classed as medium-sized by frequency. This chain uses TRBV6-2 or TRBV6-3 with TRBJ2-7; TCRdb names TRBD1, which stays unverified in the absence of DNA. The CDR3 totals 14 residues. Germline-derived CDR1 and CDR2 are MNHEY and SVGEGT. The CDR3: CASSYDDALYEQYF.

The chain links TRBV28 to TRBJ2-1; TCRdb's D gene call, TRBD2, goes unchecked for lack of DNA. CDR3 size: 16 residues. Per germline, CDR1 MDHEN and CDR2 SYDVKM. The CDR3 protein is CASSFISTSGVVEQFF. Drawing the rest from reference TRBV28 and TRBJ2-1, the complete variable domain is DVKVTQSSRYLVKRTGEKVFLECVQDMDHENMFWYRQDPGLGLRLIYFSYDVKMKEKGDIPEGYSVSREKKERFSLILESASTNQTSMYLCASSFISTSGVVEQFFGPGTRLTVL.

This chain joins TRBV11-2 and TRBJ2-3; TCRdb indicates TRBD1, and absent DNA this call remains unverified. The V gene's germline CDR1 is SGHAT and CDR2 FQNNGV. CDR3 size: 17 residues. CDR3 amino acids: CASSFAPQGRLGDTQYF.